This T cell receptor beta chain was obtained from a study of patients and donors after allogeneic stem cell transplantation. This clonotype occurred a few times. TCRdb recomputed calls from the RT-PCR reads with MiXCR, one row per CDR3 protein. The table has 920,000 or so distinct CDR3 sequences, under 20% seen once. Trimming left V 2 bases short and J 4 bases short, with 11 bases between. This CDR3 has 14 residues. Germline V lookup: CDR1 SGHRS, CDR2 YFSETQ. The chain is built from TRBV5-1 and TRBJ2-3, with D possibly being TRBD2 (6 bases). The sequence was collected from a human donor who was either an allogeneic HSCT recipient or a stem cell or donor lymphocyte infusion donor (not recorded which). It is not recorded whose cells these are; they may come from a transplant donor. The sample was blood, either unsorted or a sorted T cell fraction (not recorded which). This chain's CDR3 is CASSFRGGSDTQYF. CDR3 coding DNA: TGCGCCAGCAGCTTCCGGGGAGGTTCAGATACGCAGTATTTT. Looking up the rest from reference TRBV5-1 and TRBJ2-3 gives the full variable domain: KAGVTQTPRYLIKTRGQQVTLSCSPISGHRSVSWYQQTPGQGLQFLFEYFSETQRNKGNFPGRFSGRQFSNSRSEMNVSTLELGDSALYLCASSFRGGSDTQYFGPGTRLTVL.